This T cell receptor beta chain was recorded in a study of CD4+ T cells in melanoma. V lost 0 bases and J lost 6; bases outside the gene matches: 10. CDR1 MNHEY and CDR2 SMNVEV come from the germline V gene (reference sequence). The CDR3 consists of 17 residues. This clone was seen once. Sequenced by immunoSEQ multiplex PCR; TCRdb stores in-frame clones only, minus some. This table holds about 140,000 clones, around 90% found once. The V gene is TRBV27, the J gene TRBJ1-1; 10 bases are a match to TRBD1. The TCR comes from a human donor with melanoma. CDR3 in DNA: TGTGCCAGCAGTTTATCCCCGGGACAGGGGAGGCTGGCTGAAGCTTTCTTT. It specifies CASSLSPGQGRLAEAFF.